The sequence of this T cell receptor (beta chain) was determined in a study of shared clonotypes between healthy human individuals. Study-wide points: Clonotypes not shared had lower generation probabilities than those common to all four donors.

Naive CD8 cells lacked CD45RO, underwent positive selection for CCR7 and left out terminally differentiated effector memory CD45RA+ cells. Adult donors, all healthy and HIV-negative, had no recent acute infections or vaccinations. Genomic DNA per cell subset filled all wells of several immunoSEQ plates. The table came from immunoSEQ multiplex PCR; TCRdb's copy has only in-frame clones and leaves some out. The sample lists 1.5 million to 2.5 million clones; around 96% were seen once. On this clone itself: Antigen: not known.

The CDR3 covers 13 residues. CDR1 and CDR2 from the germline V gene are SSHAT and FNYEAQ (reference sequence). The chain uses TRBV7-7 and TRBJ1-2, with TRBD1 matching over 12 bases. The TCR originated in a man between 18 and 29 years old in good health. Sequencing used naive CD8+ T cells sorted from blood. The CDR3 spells CANLGQGAYGYTF. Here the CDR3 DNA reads TGTGCGAATTTGGGACAGGGGGCCTATGGCTACACCTTC.